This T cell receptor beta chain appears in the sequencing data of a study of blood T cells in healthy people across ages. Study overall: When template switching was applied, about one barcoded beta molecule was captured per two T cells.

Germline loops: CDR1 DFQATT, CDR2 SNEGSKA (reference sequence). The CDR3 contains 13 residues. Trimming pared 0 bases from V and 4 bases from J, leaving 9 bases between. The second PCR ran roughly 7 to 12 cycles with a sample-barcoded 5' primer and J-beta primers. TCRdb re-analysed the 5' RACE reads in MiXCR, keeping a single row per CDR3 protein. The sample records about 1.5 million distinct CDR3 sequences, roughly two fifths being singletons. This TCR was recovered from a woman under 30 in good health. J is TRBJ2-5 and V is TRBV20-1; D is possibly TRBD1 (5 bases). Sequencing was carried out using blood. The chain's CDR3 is CSARDRQRETQYF. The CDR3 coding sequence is TGCAGTGCTAGAGATCGACAGCGAGAGACCCAGTACTTC.